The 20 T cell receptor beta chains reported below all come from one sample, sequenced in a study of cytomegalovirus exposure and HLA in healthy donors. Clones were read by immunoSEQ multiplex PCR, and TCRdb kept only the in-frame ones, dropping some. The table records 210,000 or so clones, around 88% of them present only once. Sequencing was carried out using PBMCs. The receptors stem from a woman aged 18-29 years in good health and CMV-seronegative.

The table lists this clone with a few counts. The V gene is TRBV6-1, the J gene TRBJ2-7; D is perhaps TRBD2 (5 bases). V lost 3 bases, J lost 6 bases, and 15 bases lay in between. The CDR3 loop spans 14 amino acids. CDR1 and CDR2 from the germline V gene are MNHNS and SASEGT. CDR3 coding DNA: TGTGCCAGCAGTGAGGTGAGGAGGAGGAGCGAGCAGTACTTC. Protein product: CASSEVRRRSEQYF.

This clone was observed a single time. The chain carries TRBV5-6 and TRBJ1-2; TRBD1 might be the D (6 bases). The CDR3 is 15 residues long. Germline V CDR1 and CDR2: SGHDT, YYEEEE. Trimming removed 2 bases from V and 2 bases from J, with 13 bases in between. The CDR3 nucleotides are TGTGCCAGCAGCTTCTCAACAGGGAGAAACTATGGCTACACCTTC. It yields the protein CASSFSTGRNYGYTF.

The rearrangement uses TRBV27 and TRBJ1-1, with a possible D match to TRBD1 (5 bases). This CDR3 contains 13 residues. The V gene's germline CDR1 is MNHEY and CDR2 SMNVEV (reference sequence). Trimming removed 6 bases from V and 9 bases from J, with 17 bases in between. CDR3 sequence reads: CASSYNSGRQAFF. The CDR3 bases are TGTGCCAGCAGCTATAATTCAGGGAGGCAAGCTTTCTTT.

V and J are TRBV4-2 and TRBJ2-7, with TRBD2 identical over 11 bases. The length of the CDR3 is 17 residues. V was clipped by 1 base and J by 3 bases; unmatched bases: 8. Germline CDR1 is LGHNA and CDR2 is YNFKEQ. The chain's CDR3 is CASSQGTGTSGDYEQYF. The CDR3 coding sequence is TGTGCCAGCAGCCAAGGTACCGGGACTAGCGGAGACTACGAGCAGTACTTC.

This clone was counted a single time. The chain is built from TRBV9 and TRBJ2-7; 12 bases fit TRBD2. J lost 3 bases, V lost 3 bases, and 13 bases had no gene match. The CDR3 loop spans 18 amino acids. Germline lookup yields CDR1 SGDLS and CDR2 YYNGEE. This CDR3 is CASSAVLAGGLLYYEQYF. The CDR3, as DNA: TGTGCCAGCAGCGCAGTACTAGCGGGAGGTCTCCTATACTACGAGCAGTACTTC.

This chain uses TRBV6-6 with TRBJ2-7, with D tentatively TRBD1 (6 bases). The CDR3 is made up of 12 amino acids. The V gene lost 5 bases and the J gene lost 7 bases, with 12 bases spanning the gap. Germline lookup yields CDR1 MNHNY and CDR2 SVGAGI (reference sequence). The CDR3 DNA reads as TGTGCCAGCAGTCGACAGGCTGGGGAGCAGTACTTC. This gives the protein CASSRQAGEQYF.

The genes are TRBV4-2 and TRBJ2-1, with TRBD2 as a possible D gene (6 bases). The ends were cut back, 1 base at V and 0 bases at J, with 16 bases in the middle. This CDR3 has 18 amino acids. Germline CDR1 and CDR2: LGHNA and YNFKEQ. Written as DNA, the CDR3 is TGTGCCAGCAGCCAAGTCTTCGGGGGAGATAACTCCTACAATGAGCAGTTCTTC. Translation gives CASSQVFGGDNSYNEQFF.

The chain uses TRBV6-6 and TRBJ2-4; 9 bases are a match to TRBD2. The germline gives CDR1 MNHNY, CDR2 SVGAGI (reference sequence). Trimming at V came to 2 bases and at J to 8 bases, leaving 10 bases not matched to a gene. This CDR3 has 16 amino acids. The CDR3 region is CASSYLISGSRDIQYF. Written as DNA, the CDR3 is TGTGCCAGCAGTTACCTGATTAGCGGGAGTCGGGACATTCAGTACTTC.

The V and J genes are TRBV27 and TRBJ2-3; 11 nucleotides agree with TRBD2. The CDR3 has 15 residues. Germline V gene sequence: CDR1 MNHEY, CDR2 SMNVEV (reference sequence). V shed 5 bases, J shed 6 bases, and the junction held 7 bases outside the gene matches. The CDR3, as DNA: TGTGCCAGCAGTGTCCTAGCGGGAGGAGGGGATACGCAGTATTTT. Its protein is CASSVLAGGGDTQYF.

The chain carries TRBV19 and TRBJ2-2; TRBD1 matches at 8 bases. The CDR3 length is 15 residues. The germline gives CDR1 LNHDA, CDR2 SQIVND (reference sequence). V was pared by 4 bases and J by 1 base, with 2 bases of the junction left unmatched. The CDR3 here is CASSTDRVNTGELFF. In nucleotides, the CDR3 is TGTGCCAGTAGTACGGACAGGGTGAACACCGGGGAGCTGTTTTTT.

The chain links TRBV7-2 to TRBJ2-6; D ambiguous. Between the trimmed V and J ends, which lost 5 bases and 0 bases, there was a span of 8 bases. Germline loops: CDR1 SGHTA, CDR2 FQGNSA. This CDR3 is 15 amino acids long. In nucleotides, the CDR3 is TGTGCCAGCAGCGGCCGAAGCTCTGGGGCCAACGTCCTGACTTTC. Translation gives CASSGRSSGANVLTF.

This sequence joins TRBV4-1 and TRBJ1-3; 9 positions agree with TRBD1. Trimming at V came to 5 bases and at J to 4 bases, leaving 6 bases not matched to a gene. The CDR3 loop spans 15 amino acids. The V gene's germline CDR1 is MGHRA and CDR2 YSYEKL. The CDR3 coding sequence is TGCGCCAGCAGCTATGACGGACAGGGGGGAAACACCATATATTTT. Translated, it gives CASSYDGQGGNTIYF.

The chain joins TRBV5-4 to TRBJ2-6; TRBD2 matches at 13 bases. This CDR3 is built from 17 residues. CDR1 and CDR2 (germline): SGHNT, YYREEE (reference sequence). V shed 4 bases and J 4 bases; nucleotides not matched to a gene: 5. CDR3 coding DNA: TGTGCCAGCAGCCTGACTAGCGGGAGGTTCGGGGCCAACGTCCTGACTTTC. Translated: CASSLTSGRFGANVLTF.

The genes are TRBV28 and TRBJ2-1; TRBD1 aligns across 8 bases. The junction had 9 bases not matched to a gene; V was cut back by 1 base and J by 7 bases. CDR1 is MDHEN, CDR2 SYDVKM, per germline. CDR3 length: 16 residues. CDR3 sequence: CASSLLYRGKLNEQFF. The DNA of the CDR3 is TGTGCCAGCAGTTTATTATACAGGGGGAAATTAAATGAGCAGTTCTTC.

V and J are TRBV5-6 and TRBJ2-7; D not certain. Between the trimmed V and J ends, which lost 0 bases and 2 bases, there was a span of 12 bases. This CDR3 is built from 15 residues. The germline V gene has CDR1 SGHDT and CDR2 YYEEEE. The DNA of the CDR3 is TGTGCCAGCAGCTTGGGCGCGGAGAGGACCTACGAGCAGTACTTC. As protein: CASSLGAERTYEQYF.

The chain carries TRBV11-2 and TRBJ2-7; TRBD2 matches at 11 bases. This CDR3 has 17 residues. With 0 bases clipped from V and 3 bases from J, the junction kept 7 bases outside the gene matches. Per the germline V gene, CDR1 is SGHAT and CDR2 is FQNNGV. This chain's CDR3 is CASSLDPGLAGVYEQYF. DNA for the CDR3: TGTGCCAGCAGCTTAGATCCCGGACTAGCGGGCGTCTACGAGCAGTACTTC.

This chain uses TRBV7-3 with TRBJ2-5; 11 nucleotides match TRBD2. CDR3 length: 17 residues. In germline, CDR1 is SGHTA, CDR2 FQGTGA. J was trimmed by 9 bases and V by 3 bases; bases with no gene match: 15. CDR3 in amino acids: CASSFRLTSGSARAQYF. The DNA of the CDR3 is TGTGCCAGCAGCTTTCGTCTTACTAGCGGGAGTGCTCGGGCCCAGTACTTC.

In DNA form, the CDR3 reads TGTGCCAGCAGTCCCCGGGGTGGAGGTTTGACGATCGCTTTCTTT. The encoded protein is CASSPRGGGLTIAFF. The gene calls are TRBV28 and TRBJ1-1; D remains ambiguous. The V and J ends lost 5 bases and 11 bases respectively, with 24 bases between them. This CDR3 contains 15 residues. Germline CDR1 is MDHEN and CDR2 is SYDVKM.

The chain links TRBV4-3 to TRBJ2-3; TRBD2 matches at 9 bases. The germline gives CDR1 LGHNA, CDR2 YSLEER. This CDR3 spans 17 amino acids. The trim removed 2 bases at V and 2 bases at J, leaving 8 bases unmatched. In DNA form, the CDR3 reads TGCGCCAGCAGCCAATTAAATGTAGCGGGGGACACAGATACGCAGTATTTT. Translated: CASSQLNVAGDTDTQYF.

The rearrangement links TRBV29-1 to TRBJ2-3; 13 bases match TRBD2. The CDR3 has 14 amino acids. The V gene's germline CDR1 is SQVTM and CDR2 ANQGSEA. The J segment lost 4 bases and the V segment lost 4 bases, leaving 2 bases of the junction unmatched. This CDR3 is CSVVLAGGADTQYF. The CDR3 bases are TGCAGCGTTGTACTAGCGGGAGGGGCAGATACGCAGTATTTT.